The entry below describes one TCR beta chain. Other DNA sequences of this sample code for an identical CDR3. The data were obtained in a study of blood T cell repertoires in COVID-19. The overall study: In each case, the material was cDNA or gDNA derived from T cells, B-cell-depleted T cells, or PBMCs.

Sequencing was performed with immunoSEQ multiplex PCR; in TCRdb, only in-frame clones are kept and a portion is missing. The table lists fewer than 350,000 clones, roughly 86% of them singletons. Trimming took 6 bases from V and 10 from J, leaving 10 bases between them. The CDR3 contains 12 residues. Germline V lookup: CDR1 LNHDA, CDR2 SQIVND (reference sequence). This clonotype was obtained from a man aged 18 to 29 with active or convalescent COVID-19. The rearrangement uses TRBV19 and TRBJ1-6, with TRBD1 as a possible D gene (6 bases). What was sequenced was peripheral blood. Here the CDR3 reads CASREGVSPLHF. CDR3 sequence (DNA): TGTGCCAGTAGAGAGGGGGTGTCACCCCTCCACTTT.